The 27 T cell receptor beta chains reported below all come from one sample, sequenced in a study of T-cell reconstitution after alpha-beta-depleted transplantation in children. Preparation of the TCRbeta library used unique molecular identifiers. Using its own MiXCR run on the PCR reads, TCRdb lists one record per CDR3 protein. The data contain about a million distinct CDR3 sequences, about 26% of them singletons. Sample: PBMCs, mostly from graft donor cells, taken 360 days after TCRalphabeta/CD19-depleted stem cell transplant. These receptors were taken from a boy less than two years old who had a stem cell transplant for SCID, so the T cells may come from the graft donor.

This clonotype came up a few times. The genes are TRBV9 and TRBJ2-1; TRBD2 agrees at 10 bases. CDR3 size: 16 residues. Losses at the gene ends were 0 bases for V and 2 bases for J; bases not matched to a gene: 2. Germline V gene data show CDR1 as SGDLS and CDR2 as YYNGEE. CDR3 DNA sequence: TGTGCCAGCAGCGTAGGCAGCGGGGGGGCCTACAATGAGCAGTTCTTC. Protein product: CASSVGSGGAYNEQFF.

The rearrangement uses TRBV20-1 and TRBJ2-5, with TRBD2 identical over 12 bases. The germline V gene encodes CDR1 DFQATT and CDR2 SNEGSKA (reference sequence). The CDR3 spans 15 residues. Trimming removed 6 bases from V and 5 bases from J; junction bases left unmatched: 10. The CDR3 loop is CSARLAGAFHETQYF. DNA of the CDR3: TGCAGTGCGAGACTAGCGGGGGCCTTCCATGAGACCCAGTACTTC.

The chain couples TRBV7-8 to TRBJ2-3; TRBD2 matches at 13 bases. The CDR3 runs to 16 residues. Per germline, CDR1 SGHVS and CDR2 FQNEAQ. Germline trimming cut 4 bases from V and 2 bases from J; bases unmatched to any gene: 3. CDR3 bases: TGTGCCAGCAGCTCACTAGCGGGGGGGAACACAGATACGCAGTATTTT. The encoded protein is CASSSLAGGNTDTQYF.

The CDR3 sequence: CASSLGSFYTTGELFF. The CDR3 DNA reads TGTGCCAGCAGCTTGGGATCGTTTTACACTACCGGGGAGCTGTTTTTT. The V and J genes are TRBV7-2 and TRBJ2-2; D unresolved. The CDR3 covers 16 residues. With 3 bases removed from V and 5 bases from J, the gap between germline ends came to 16 bases. Germline V CDR1 and CDR2: SGHTA, FQGNSA.

The J gene is TRBJ1-5, the V gene TRBV7-8, with TRBD1 identical over 7 bases. Trimming removed 6 bases from V and 0 bases from J; junction bases left unmatched: 5. The germline gives CDR1 SGHVS, CDR2 FQNEAQ. There are 15 residues in the CDR3. The CDR3 nucleotides read TGTGCCAGCAGTGTCCGGACAGGTAGCAATCAGCCCCAGCATTTT. This encodes CASSVRTGSNQPQHF.

The chain carries TRBV28 and TRBJ2-2, with TRBD2 identical over 10 bases. The trim removed 6 bases at V and 3 bases at J, leaving 7 bases unmatched. Per germline, CDR1 MDHEN and CDR2 SYDVKM. The CDR3 sequence is 16 residues long. CDR3 nucleotides: TGTGCCAGCAGCCTCACTAGCGGGGTCGACACCGGGGAGCTGTTTTTT. The encoded protein is CASSLTSGVDTGELFF.

This sequence joins TRBV12-3 or TRBV12-4 and TRBJ2-1; 10 nucleotides match TRBD1. The J segment lost 3 bases and the V segment lost 6 bases, leaving 11 bases of the junction unmatched. The CDR3 length is 17 residues. The chain's CDR3 is CASSPPPGQGIYNEQFF. The CDR3 nucleotides are TGTGCCAGCAGCCCCCCTCCGGGACAGGGGATCTACAATGAGCAGTTCTTC.

This clonotype was counted only a few times. The rearrangement joins TRBV7-7 to TRBJ2-1; 8 positions match TRBD2. The CDR3 length is 17 residues. After removal of 4 bases from V and 3 bases from J, the junction contained 11 bases not matched to a gene. Germline CDR1 and CDR2: SSHAT and FNYEAQ (reference sequence). The CDR3 DNA sequence: TGTGCCAGCAGCTCCGCGGGGGGCCAGGAAAACTACAATGAGCAGTTCTTC. Its protein product is CASSSAGGQENYNEQFF.

The chain has TRBV10-3 and TRBJ2-7; TRBD1 aligns across 8 bases. The V and J ends lost 1 base and 5 bases, in that order; junction bases with no gene match: 4. This CDR3 contains 14 residues. Germline V gene data show CDR1 as ENHRY and CDR2 as SYGVKD. For the CDR3, the DNA is TGTGCCATCAGTGAGTTACAGGGGGTCCACGAGCAGTACTTC. Residues: CAISELQGVHEQYF.

The V gene is TRBV7-3, the J gene TRBJ2-1, with 7 bases that match TRBD2. The germline CDR1 and CDR2 sequences are SGHTA and FQGTGA. With 5 bases clipped from V and 5 bases from J, the junction kept 9 bases outside the gene matches. The CDR3 runs 15 residues. CDR3 coding DNA: TGTGCCAGCAGCGACCCAGCGGGGAAGGACAATGAGCAGTTCTTC. This sequence encodes CASSDPAGKDNEQFF.

The rearrangement joins TRBV23-1 to TRBJ1-5; D is uncertain. TRBV23-1 is an ORF, and what it does is uncertain. The CDR3 contains 14 residues. V gave up 0 bases and J gave up 11 bases, with 14 bases separating them. This CDR3 is CASSQSLRHNSQHF. CDR3 nucleotide sequence: TGCGCCAGCAGTCAATCTCTACGGCACAACTCCCAGCATTTT.

V gene TRBV20-1 combines with J gene TRBJ2-1; 8 bases are a match to TRBD2. Germline V gene lookup returns CDR1 DFQATT and CDR2 SNEGSKA (reference sequence). Trimming cost V 0 bases and J 10 bases; bases outside gene matches: 8. This CDR3 comprises 14 residues. CDR3 in amino acids: CSARDPWPSGEQFF. The DNA for the CDR3 is TGCAGTGCTAGAGATCCGTGGCCTAGCGGGGAGCAGTTCTTC.

The gene calls are TRBV5-1 and TRBJ2-2; unclear D gene. V was trimmed by 0 bases and J by 4 bases, leaving 7 bases between them. This CDR3 region has 14 residues. Germline CDR1 is SGHRS and CDR2 is YFSETQ. In DNA, the CDR3 is TGCGCCAGCAGCTTGGTGGGGATCACCGGGGAGCTGTTTTTT. It yields the protein CASSLVGITGELFF.

The DNA for the CDR3 is TGCTTTGCTACCCTCTATACCTACTATAATTCACCCCTCCACTTT. It is translated as CFATLYTYYNSPLHF. The gene calls are TRBV20-1 and TRBJ1-6; D uncertain. This CDR3 comprises 15 residues. CDR1 is DFQATT, CDR2 SNEGSKA, per germline (reference sequence).

This clonotype turned up a few times. The rearrangement uses TRBV5-5 and TRBJ1-6; possibly TRBD1 for D (5 bases). Trimming took 5 bases from V and 0 from J, leaving 15 bases between them. CDR1 SGHKS and CDR2 YYEKEE come from the germline V gene (reference sequence). The CDR3 runs 17 residues. The CDR3: CASRTGPFNSYNSPLHF. The CDR3 DNA is TGTGCCAGCAGGACGGGGCCATTCAACTCCTATAATTCACCCCTCCACTTT.

The chain couples TRBV28 to TRBJ1-5; tentatively, D is TRBD1 (5 bases). CDR1 MDHEN and CDR2 SYDVKM come from the germline V gene. CDR3 size: 14 residues. Trimming cost V 5 bases and J 7 bases, with 15 bases left between them. Written as DNA, the CDR3 is TGTGCCAGCAGTGCAGGGATCATAGGACAGCCCCAGCATTTT. It translates to CASSAGIIGQPQHF.

This clonotype has more than one count but fewer than ten. The J gene is TRBJ2-1, the V gene TRBV7-2, with TRBD2 matching over 7 bases. Trimming at V came to 5 bases and at J to 8 bases, leaving 15 bases not matched to a gene. The CDR3 covers 16 residues. Germline V gives CDR1 SGHTA, CDR2 FQGNSA. The chain's CDR3 is CASSPKARGDHDEQFF. CDR3 coding DNA: TGTGCCAGCAGCCCGAAGGCTCGGGGGGACCACGATGAGCAGTTCTTC. The variable domain in full, with the rest retrieved from reference TRBV7-2 and TRBJ2-1, is GAGVSQSPSNKVTEKGKDVELRCDPISGHTALYWYRQSLGQGLEFLIYFQGNSAPDKSGLPSDRFSAERTGGSVSTLTIQRTQQEDSAVYLCASSPKARGDHDEQFFGPGTRLTVL.

This sequence joins TRBV9 and TRBJ2-5; 8 bases are a match to TRBD2. V was pared by 4 bases and J by 2 bases, with 10 bases of the junction left unmatched. The CDR3 runs to 16 residues. Germline lookup yields CDR1 SGDLS and CDR2 YYNGEE. The DNA of the CDR3 is TGTGCCAGCAGCCGCGGCGCTAGCGGGTTACAAGAGACCCAGTACTTC. This gives the protein CASSRGASGLQETQYF.

This chain links TRBV2 with TRBJ2-1, with D perhaps matching TRBD2 (6 bases). There are 14 residues in the CDR3. The V end lost 7 bases, the J end lost 4 bases, and 14 bases lay between the germline ends. Per germline, CDR1 SNHLY and CDR2 FYNNEI. The CDR3 loop is CASMVSGYYNEQFF. CDR3 DNA: TGTGCCAGCATGGTCAGCGGGTATTACAATGAGCAGTTCTTC.

The sample holds a few counts of this clonotype. This chain links TRBV2 with TRBJ2-3; possible D gene TRBD2, 5 bases. The CDR3 is 16 residues long. Per the germline V gene, CDR1 is SNHLY and CDR2 is FYNNEI. The V gene lost 0 bases and the J gene lost 0 bases, with 10 bases spanning the gap. The CDR3 DNA reads TGTGCCAGCAGTGAAGCTCCTAGCCCTAGCACAGATACGCAGTATTTT. Amino acids: CASSEAPSPSTDTQYF.

CDR3 coding DNA: TGTGCCAGCGGCCTCACCCAGGACACCCCCTACGAGCAGTACTTC. Its translation is CASGLTQDTPYEQYF. The chain has TRBV28 and TRBJ2-7, with D tentatively TRBD1 (5 bases). CDR1 is MDHEN, CDR2 SYDVKM, per germline. This CDR3 is 15 amino acids long. V lost 8 bases and J lost 2, with 19 bases in between.

This clonotype was recorded a few times. The rearrangement uses TRBV29-1 and TRBJ2-7; 10 bases align to TRBD1. The V segment lost 0 bases and the J segment 3 bases; nucleotides outside the gene matches: 5. CDR1 is SQVTM and CDR2 is ANQGSEA in the germline V gene. The CDR3 runs 15 residues. The CDR3 loop is CSVEDLDRGHYEQYF. The CDR3 DNA follows: TGCAGCGTTGAAGACCTCGACAGGGGGCACTACGAGCAGTACTTC.

The chain links TRBV5-2 to TRBJ1-2; the D call in the table, TRBD1, was not verified against the DNA. TRBV5-2 is a recognized pseudogene. This CDR3 is built from 12 residues. CDR3 loop: CARGPGLYGWTF. For the CDR3, the DNA is TGTGCCAGGGGCCCCGGGCTTTATGGCTGGACCTTC.

The rearrangement joins TRBV20-1 to TRBJ2-3; 9 positions agree with TRBD2. This CDR3 region has 16 residues. Germline CDR1 reads DFQATT; CDR2 reads SNEGSKA (reference sequence). V trimming: 6 bases; J trimming: 4 bases; junction bases outside the gene matches: 14. CDR3 DNA sequence: TGCAGTGCCGTTCCCAATCCGGCTAGCGGGGCAGATACGCAGTATTTT. Translation: CSAVPNPASGADTQYF.

The genes are TRBV7-9 and TRBJ2-3, with 10 bases lining up with TRBD1. CDR1 and CDR2 from the germline V gene are SEHNR and FQNEAQ (reference sequence). The CDR3 loop spans 17 amino acids. Unmatched junction bases numbered 8, after V lost 5 bases and J lost 0 bases. CDR3 DNA: TGTGCCAGCAGCGGGGGGACAGGGGCCCCGAGCACAGATACGCAGTATTTT. Its protein is CASSGGTGAPSTDTQYF.

This clonotype was picked up a small number of times. In DNA form, the CDR3 reads TGTGCCAGCAGCTTGGCCCCGGGGACACTCTCTTATCAGCCCCAGCATTTT. This encodes CASSLAPGTLSYQPQHF. The rearrangement uses TRBV5-5 and TRBJ1-5; a weak D match, TRBD1 (6 bases). The CDR3 extends over 17 amino acids. The V gene's germline CDR1 is SGHKS and CDR2 YYEKEE (reference sequence). Between the trimmed V and J ends, which lost 0 bases and 5 bases, there was a span of 18 bases.

This rearrangement joins TRBV5-1 to TRBJ2-5, with D perhaps TRBD2 (6 bases). Germline loops: CDR1 SGHRS, CDR2 YFSETQ. The CDR3 is 14 amino acids. Between the trimmed V and J ends, which lost 0 bases and 8 bases, there was a span of 14 bases. CDR3 sequence: CASSLDLGGETQYF. The CDR3 nucleotides read TGCGCCAGCAGCTTGGATTTGGGAGGAGAAACCCAGTACTTC.